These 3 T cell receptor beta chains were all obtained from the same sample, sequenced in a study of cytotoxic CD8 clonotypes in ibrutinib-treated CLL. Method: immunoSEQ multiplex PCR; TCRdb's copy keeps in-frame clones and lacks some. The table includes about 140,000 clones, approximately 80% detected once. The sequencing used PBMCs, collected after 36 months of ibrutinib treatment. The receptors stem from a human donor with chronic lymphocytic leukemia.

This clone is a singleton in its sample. CDR3 nucleotide sequence: TGTGCCATCTCTCCGGGGGGAACTAATGAAAAACTGTTTTTT. Encoded protein: CAISPGGTNEKLFF. The V gene is TRBV28, the J gene TRBJ1-4; TRBD1 might be the D (5 bases). The CDR3 runs to 14 residues. V dropped 10 bases and J dropped 1 base, with 13 bases sitting between them. The germline CDR1 and CDR2 sequences are MDHEN and SYDVKM.

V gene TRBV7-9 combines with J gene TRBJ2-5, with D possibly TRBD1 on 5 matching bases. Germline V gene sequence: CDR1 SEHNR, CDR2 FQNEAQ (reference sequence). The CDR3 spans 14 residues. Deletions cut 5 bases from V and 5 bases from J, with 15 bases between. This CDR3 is CASSHPPGLETQYF. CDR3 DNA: TGTGCCAGCAGCCATCCCCCAGGGCTGGAGACCCAGTACTTC.

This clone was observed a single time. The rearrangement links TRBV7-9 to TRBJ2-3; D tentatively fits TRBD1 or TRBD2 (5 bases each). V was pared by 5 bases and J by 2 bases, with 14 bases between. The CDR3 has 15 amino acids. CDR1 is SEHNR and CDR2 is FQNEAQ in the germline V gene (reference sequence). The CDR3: CASSLIRDLTDTQYF. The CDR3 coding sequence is TGTGCCAGCAGCCTTATTCGGGACCTCACAGATACGCAGTATTTT.